A selection of T cell receptor beta chains follows, all from one sample in a study of T cell responses to AZD1222 COVID-19 vaccine. Clones were sequenced by immunoSEQ multiplex PCR, and TCRdb holds only the in-frame ones, with some missing. This table holds around 130,000 clones, 93% found once. The material sequenced was peripheral blood, taken on day 0 of AZD1222 vaccination. These receptors were collected from an adult in good health. The CDR3 runs from the conserved cysteine through the conserved F or W. The order of the fields is V gene, J gene, clone size, D gene, CDR3 protein, CDR3 DNA. The D gene is left open where the match is weak. Clone size appears in some rows only: once, few, many, or a class for an expanded clone.

>TRBV7-3|TRBJ1-4|.|.
CASSLRRANEKLFF
TGTGCCAGCAGCTTAAGGAGGGCTAATGAAAAACTGTTTTTT
>TRBV28|TRBJ2-1|.|TRBD1
CASSPFVGTGGVGSPYNEQFF
TGTGCCAGCAGCCCCTTTGTCGGGACAGGGGGCGTGGGCTCCCCCTACAATGAGCAGTTCTTC
>TRBV7-2|TRBJ2-2|.|.
CASSLEHTGELFF
TGTGCCAGCAGCTTAGAACATACCGGGGAGCTGTTTTTT
>TRBV7-8|TRBJ2-5|once|.
CASSRVRVGETQYF
TGTGCCAGCAGCCGGGTGAGGGTCGGAGAGACCCAGTACTTC
>TRBV27|TRBJ1-2|.|.
CASSRTGTNYGYTF
TGTGCCAGCAGTCGGACCGGGACAAACTATGGCTACACCTTC
>TRBV6-4|TRBJ1-5|once|.
CASSPAGNQPQHF
TGTGCCAGCAGCCCAGCTGGCAATCAGCCCCAGCATTTT
>TRBV5-6|TRBJ2-1|.|TRBD2
CASSFGTSWDEQFF
TGTGCCAGCAGCTTCGGGACTAGCTGGGATGAGCAGTTCTTC
>TRBV25-1|TRBJ1-6|.|.
CASSEDLDSSYNSPLHF
TGTGCCAGCAGTGAGGACTTAGACAGCTCCTATAATTCACCCCTCCACTTT
>TRBV6-5|TRBJ2-7|.|TRBD1
CASSRGQGAGEQYF
TGTGCCAGCAGTCGCGGACAGGGGGCTGGAGAGCAGTACTTC
>TRBV30|TRBJ2-2|.|.
CAWSRGFTGELFF
TGTGCCTGGAGTAGGGGGTTCACCGGGGAGCTGTTTTTT
>TRBV18|TRBJ1-4|.|TRBD1
CASSFELQGVREKLFF
TGTGCCAGCTCATTCGAACTTCAGGGGGTTCGGGAAAAACTGTTTTTT
>TRBV19|TRBJ1-2|.|.
CASGRGPNYGYTF
TGTGCCAGTGGAAGAGGCCCCAACTATGGCTACACCTTC
>TRBV29-1|TRBJ1-4|.|TRBD1
CSVAGQATNEKLFF
TGCAGCGTGGCGGGACAGGCGACTAATGAAAAACTGTTTTTT
>TRBV2|TRBJ2-3|.|.
CASSANRRYTDTQYF
TGTGCCAGCAGTGCGAACAGGCGATACACAGATACGCAGTATTTT
>TRBV4-2|TRBJ2-3|.|.
CASSQVLGTDTQYF
TGTGCCAGCAGCCAGGTACTAGGCACAGATACGCAGTATTTT
>TRBV3-1/TRBV3-2|TRBJ1-1|.|.
CASSQVGAEAFF
TGTGCCAGCAGCCAAGTGGGGGCTGAAGCTTTCTTT
>TRBV19|TRBJ2-1|.|.
CASSIDGRVSYNEQFF
TGTGCCAGTAGTATAGATGGTAGGGTCTCCTACAATGAGCAGTTCTTC
>TRBV29-1|TRBJ2-2|.|TRBD2
CSALTSGRSVGELFF
TGCAGCGCATTGACTAGCGGGAGATCGGTCGGGGAGCTGTTTTTT
>TRBV19|TRBJ1-6|.|.
CASSRNLGTNNSPLHF
TGTGCCAGTAGCCGAAACCTCGGGACAAATAATTCACCCCTCCACTTT
>TRBV7-9|TRBJ2-7|few|.
CASSLSMSGEQYF
TGTGCCAGCAGCCTTAGCATGTCCGGGGAGCAGTACTTC
>TRBV12-2|TRBJ1-1|.|.
CASRFFFGVNTEAFF
TGTGCAAGTCGCTTTTTCTTTGGGGTGAACACTGAAGCTTTCTTT
>TRBV7-8|TRBJ2-7|.|.
CASSPLTGDEQYF
TGTGCCAGCAGCCCCCTGACAGGCGACGAGCAGTACTTC
>TRBV27|TRBJ2-1|.|TRBD2
CASSPPELAGWYNEQFF
TGTGCCAGCAGTCCCCCGGAACTAGCGGGGTGGTACAATGAGCAGTTCTTC
>TRBV6-5|TRBJ1-2|once|.
CASRLDDGYTF
TGTGCCAGTCGTTTGGACGATGGCTACACCTTC
>TRBV11-2|TRBJ1-2|.|TRBD1
CASSLGTGDSYTF
TGTGCCAGCAGCCTCGGGACAGGGGACTCCTACACCTTC
>TRBV7-7|TRBJ2-2|.|TRBD2
CASSRGLAGAGELFF
TGTGCTAGCAGCAGGGGACTAGCGGGAGCCGGGGAGCTGTTTTTT
>TRBV19|TRBJ1-5|.|.
CATTADGGADQPQHF
TGTGCCACCACCGCAGACGGGGGCGCAGACCAGCCCCAGCATTTT
>TRBV19|TRBJ2-2|.|.
CASSEGGELFF
TGTGCCAGTAGTGAAGGCGGGGAGCTGTTTTTT
>TRBV5-1|TRBJ1-2|few|TRBD1
CASSWGQGSGGYTF
TGCGCCAGCAGCTGGGGACAGGGGTCGGGAGGCTACACCTTC
>TRBV19|TRBJ1-5|once|TRBD1
CASSLKDRGGNQPQHF
TGTGCCAGCTCCTTAAAGGACAGGGGCGGCAATCAGCCCCAGCATTTT
>TRBV10-3|TRBJ2-7|.|.
CAIMRQASYEQYF
TGTGCCATCATGAGGCAGGCCTCCTACGAGCAGTACTTC
>TRBV28|TRBJ1-6|few|.
CASSLRRYNSPLHF
TGTGCCAGCAGTTTAAGAAGGTATAATTCACCCCTCCACTTT
>TRBV30|TRBJ2-7|.|TRBD1
CACLTGNSYEQYF
TGTGCCTGTCTGACAGGGAACTCGTACGAGCAGTACTTC
>TRBV4-1|TRBJ2-6|.|.
CASSQVHSGANVLTF
TGCGCCAGCAGCCAAGTACACTCTGGGGCCAACGTCCTGACTTTC
>TRBV6-5|TRBJ2-1|.|.
CASSRLESSYNEQFF
TGTGCCAGCAGTCGGCTGGAGAGCTCCTACAATGAGCAGTTCTTC
>TRBV29-1|TRBJ1-1|.|.
CSAEQGGNTEAFF
TGCAGCGCTGAACAGGGCGGGAACACTGAAGCTTTCTTT
>TRBV14|TRBJ1-3|.|.
CASSQDRLRGNTIYF
TGTGCCAGCAGCCAAGACCGCCTTCGAGGAAACACCATATATTTT
>TRBV3-1/TRBV3-2|TRBJ2-2|.|TRBD2
CASSARLAGGLGELFF
TGTGCCAGCAGCGCCCGACTAGCGGGAGGGCTCGGGGAGCTGTTTTTT